The TCR beta chain described here comes from a study of T cells after yellow fever vaccination. Study-wide results and caveats: Primary-vaccination clones mostly resurfaced post-booster (nearly 97% CD4, 75% to 90% CD8). Of the clonotypes, a small share occurred in both CD4 and CD8 compartments.

Trimming stripped 0 bases from V and 8 bases from J, with 14 bases between. Germline CDR1 reads SGDLS; CDR2 reads YYNGEE. The CDR3 sequence is 14 residues long. TCRdb reprocessed the 5' RACE reads with MiXCR, giving one entry per CDR3 protein. The data hold about 53,000 distinct CDR3 sequences, with around 5.4% observed a single time. The chain is built from TRBV9 and TRBJ1-2; D ambiguous. This material consisted of PBMCs, either bulk or a sorted T-cell subset (CD4+, CD8+, memory, or dextramer-sorted; not recorded which), taken on the day of the yellow fever booster vaccination. This TCR was sampled from a man aged 18 to 30 who received the YFV17D yellow fever vaccine. The DNA for the CDR3 is TGTGCCAGCAGCGTAGATATGGGGAATGGAGGCTACACCTTC. This encodes CASSVDMGNGGYTF.